A single sample is the source of the 5 T cell receptor beta chains below, sequenced in a study of CD8 T cells in Susac syndrome. RNA was extracted with the RNeasy kit, and a quantity of roughly 0.45 to 1 ug was reverse transcribed using random hexamers. TCRdb recomputed calls from the immunoSEQ multiplex PCR reads with MiXCR, one row per CDR3 protein. Of under 150,000 distinct CDR3 sequences listed, under 95% were seen once; the top ten hold over 0.2%. Sequenced: CD8+ T cells from PBMCs. These receptors originate from a human donor with multiple sclerosis.

The rearrangement joins TRBV7-2 to TRBJ1-6; weak D call: TRBD1 (6 bases). The CDR3 totals 14 residues. Germline V gene data show CDR1 as SGHTA and CDR2 as FQGNSA. V gave up 5 bases and J gave up 10 bases, with 15 bases separating them. Here the CDR3 DNA reads TGTGCCAGCAGCCCGGTGGGGGGGCACTCACCCCTCCACTTT. It is translated as CASSPVGGHSPLHF. Full variable domain (missing parts from reference TRBV7-2 and TRBJ1-6): GAGVSQSPSNKVTEKGKDVELRCDPISGHTALYWYRQSLGQGLEFLIYFQGNSAPDKSGLPSDRFSAERTGGSVSTLTIQRTQQEDSAVYLCASSPVGGHSPLHFGNGTRLTVT.

This CDR3 reads CASSPPSGGGEQYF. As DNA, the CDR3 is TGTGCCAGCTCACCACCGTCAGGGGGCGGCGAGCAGTACTTC. The chain links TRBV18 to TRBJ2-7, with 8 bases identical to TRBD1. There are 14 residues in the CDR3. The junction had 4 bases not matched to a gene; V was cut back by 0 bases and J by 6 bases. Germline CDR1 reads KGHSH; CDR2 reads LQKENI.

CDR3 loop: CASSLGGPGANVLTF. The CDR3 DNA sequence: TGTGCCAGCAGCTTAGGGGGTCCTGGGGCCAACGTCCTGACTTTC. The rearrangement uses TRBV7-9 and TRBJ2-6; D unresolved. The CDR3 length is 15 residues. V was cut by 1 base and J by 2 bases, with 6 bases left in between. Germline values: CDR1 SEHNR, CDR2 FQNEAQ (reference sequence).

The rearrangement joins TRBV4-1 to TRBJ2-5; D perhaps matches TRBD1 (5 bases). This CDR3 is 14 amino acids long. With 0 bases removed from V and 1 base from J, the gap between germline ends came to 6 bases. Germline loops: CDR1 MGHRA, CDR2 YSYEKL. CDR3 in amino acids: CASSQEDIQETQYF. CDR3 DNA: TGCGCCAGCAGCCAAGAGGACATCCAAGAGACCCAGTACTTC.

The rearrangement uses TRBV3-1 and TRBJ2-7; no reliable D call. The germline gives CDR1 LGHDT, CDR2 YNNKEL (reference sequence). This CDR3 region has 14 residues. V was cut by 3 bases and J by 3 bases, with 12 bases left in between. CDR3 region: CASSHQNRYYEQYF. The CDR3 coding sequence is TGTGCCAGCAGCCATCAAAACAGATACTACGAGCAGTACTTC.